Each of the 28 T cell receptor beta chains below was sequenced from the same sample in a study of response to subunit inactivated influenza vaccine (dated by TCRdb to the late 2010s). Receptor libraries were prepared by RT-PCR. The listed sequencing device is Illumina HiSeq 2500. The public reads were reanalyzed by TCRdb: fastp trimming at Q25, MiXCR alignment, in-frame beta chains only. Under each unique CDR3 protein, matching rows form one entry showing the most common genes and DNA. Present in this sample are over 750,000 distinct CDR3 sequences, over 20% of which were seen just once. The ten top clones hold about 9.4% of the sample. Sample: PBMCs from blood, taken roughly 5 days after vaccination. The receptors derive from a middle-aged man who received an inactivated influenza vaccine. Donor details come from another sample of the same person, matched by shared clones.

The V and J genes are TRBV7-2 and TRBJ1-6, with a tentative D call TRBD1 (6 bases). Germline values: CDR1 SGHTA, CDR2 FQGNSA. The CDR3 has 16 residues. V lost 6 bases and J lost 4, with 16 bases in between. CDR3 DNA sequence: TGTGCCAGCAGGCGGACAGTGAGGGGGTATAATTCACCCCTCCACTTT. It encodes CASRRTVRGYNSPLHF.

The genes are TRBV19 and TRBJ2-1; 7 bases match TRBD2. The ends lost 7 bases at V and 5 bases at J; junction bases unmatched: 5. The CDR3 runs 13 residues. Germline V CDR1 and CDR2: LNHDA, SQIVND (reference sequence). The CDR3 DNA is TGTGCCAGTAAAATCCGGGGGGACAATGAGCAGTTCTTC. It yields the protein CASKIRGDNEQFF.

This clonotype was seen only once. J is TRBJ2-1 and V is TRBV15; 11 bases agree with TRBD2. The ends lost 8 bases at V and 0 bases at J; junction bases unmatched: 12. This CDR3 is built from 18 residues. Germline CDR1 LNHNV, CDR2 YYDKDF (reference sequence). This CDR3 is CATRRRLAGGRSYNEQFF. The CDR3 bases are TGTGCCACCCGCCGTCGCCTAGCGGGGGGTCGCTCCTACAATGAGCAGTTCTTC.

This clonotype was found many times. The junction and the germline gene differ at one end; a read error may be behind it. The chain couples TRBV6-1 to TRBJ2-3; 9 bases match TRBD1. The CDR3 consists of 13 residues. CDR1 is MNHNS, CDR2 SASEGT, per germline. Here the CDR3 reads CASTHSLRDREDF. CDR3 nucleotide sequence: TGTGCCAGCACTCACAGCCTCCGGGACAGGGAGGATTTT.

V gene TRBV5-1 combines with J gene TRBJ2-7, with 9 bases fitting TRBD2. Germline V gene sequence: CDR1 SGHRS, CDR2 YFSETQ. The CDR3 spans 17 residues. J was trimmed by 3 bases and V by 1 base; bases with no gene match: 11. The CDR3 nucleotides read TGCGCCAGCAGCTTGATTCCTAGCGGGATAACATACTACGAGCAGTACTTC. As protein: CASSLIPSGITYYEQYF.

This clonotype has a handful of counts. This sequence joins TRBV9 and TRBJ1-3, with TRBD1 identical over 8 bases. The V gene's germline CDR1 is SGDLS and CDR2 YYNGEE. V trimming: 2 bases; J trimming: 0 bases; junction bases outside the gene matches: 7. The CDR3 contains 17 residues. The CDR3 nucleotides read TGTGCCAGCAGCGTCGGACAGGGAACCACCTCTGGAAACACCATATATTTT. This encodes CASSVGQGTTSGNTIYF.

There are many counts of this clonotype. V and J are TRBV12-3 or TRBV12-4 and TRBJ2-5, with 9 bases identical to TRBD2. The length of the CDR3 is 13 residues. Losses at the gene ends were 7 bases for V and 4 bases for J; bases not matched to a gene: 4. The CDR3 sequence: CASKRGVGETQYF. The DNA for the CDR3 is TGTGCCAGCAAGCGGGGGGTAGGAGAGACCCAGTACTTC.

This clonotype was seen more than once but under ten times. V is TRBV18 and J is TRBJ1-2; D call uncertain. V dropped 4 bases and J dropped 3 bases, with 12 bases sitting between them. The CDR3 is 14 residues long. Germline CDR1 and CDR2: KGHSH and LQKENI. CDR3 amino acids: CASSLRLKDYGYTF. The DNA of the CDR3 is TGTGCCAGCTCACTACGACTGAAAGACTATGGCTACACCTTC.

The chain couples TRBV6-2 or TRBV6-3 to TRBJ2-1; 9 bases map to TRBD2. Germline loops: CDR1 MNHEY, CDR2 SVGEGT. This CDR3 is built from 15 residues. The junction had 4 bases not matched to a gene; V was cut back by 2 bases and J by 5 bases. CDR3 nucleotide sequence: TGTGCCAGCAGTTACGTGGCGGGGGGGCACAATGAGCAGTTCTTC. It codes for CASSYVAGGHNEQFF.

This clonotype showed up many times. V and J are TRBV4-1 and TRBJ2-3; D is perhaps TRBD1 (6 bases). Looked up from germline, CDR1 is MGHRA and CDR2 is YSYEKL. With 5 bases removed from V and 3 bases from J, the gap between germline ends came to 15 bases. The CDR3 is 15 residues long. CDR3: CASSGQQGVTDTQYF. The CDR3 coding sequence is TGCGCCAGCAGCGGCCAACAGGGTGTGACAGATACGCAGTATTTT.

This clonotype was observed many times. One junction end disagrees with the germline gene, perhaps due to a read error. The chain couples TRBV5-1 to TRBJ2-5; a weak D match, TRBD2 (5 bases). Germline CDR1 reads SGHRS; CDR2 reads YFSETQ. The CDR3 spans 14 residues. The CDR3 sequence: CASSLGLAGETQYF. The CDR3 coding sequence is TGTGCCAGCAGCTTAGGCCTAGCCGGGGAGACCCAGTACTTC.

In this sample, this clonotype turned up many times. The chain joins TRBV20-1 to TRBJ2-2; 9 bases fit TRBD1. Germline lookup yields CDR1 DFQATT and CDR2 SNEGSKA (reference sequence). CDR3 length: 14 amino acids. The V segment lost 0 bases and the J segment 5 bases; nucleotides outside the gene matches: 1. The CDR3, as DNA: TGCAGTGCTAGAGAACAGGGGGCGACCGGGGAGCTGTTTTTT. Its protein is CSAREQGATGELFF.

The V and J genes are TRBV15 and TRBJ1-5; 7 bases agree with TRBD1. With 3 bases clipped from V and 0 bases from J, the junction kept 2 bases outside the gene matches. CDR1 and CDR2 from the germline V gene are LNHNV and YYDKDF (reference sequence). The CDR3 consists of 15 residues. Written as DNA, the CDR3 is TGTGCCACCAGCAGTACAGGGGTTAGCAATCAGCCCCAGCATTTT. Translation gives CATSSTGVSNQPQHF.

The chain joins TRBV28 to TRBJ2-7; 8 bases fit TRBD2. Germline loops: CDR1 MDHEN, CDR2 SYDVKM. CDR3 length: 14 residues. With V trimmed by 6 bases and J by 2 bases, 6 bases remained unmatched. CDR3 coding DNA: TGTGCCAGCAGCCGTCCGGGACTAGCCTACGAGCAGTACTTC. Translating gives CASSRPGLAYEQYF.

The chain is built from TRBV7-2 and TRBJ2-7, with 9 nucleotides matching TRBD1. Germline trimming cut 4 bases from V and 4 bases from J; bases unmatched to any gene: 5. This CDR3 comprises 14 residues. CDR1 and CDR2 from the germline V gene are SGHTA and FQGNSA. The CDR3 here is CASSSRTGEYEQYF. The CDR3 DNA reads as TGTGCCAGCAGCTCCCGGACAGGGGAATACGAGCAGTACTTC.

The chain is built from TRBV5-5 and TRBJ1-5; D not resolved. The CDR3 spans 13 residues. Germline CDR1 reads SGHKS; CDR2 reads YYEKEE (reference sequence). V shed 7 bases and J shed 3 bases, with 11 bases lying between them. CDR3 sequence reads: CASGAYDNQPQHF. The DNA for the CDR3 is TGTGCCAGCGGAGCTTACGACAATCAGCCCCAGCATTTT.

The CDR3 coding sequence is TGTGCCAGCAGTTTCGGACTCCCCTCCTACGAGCAGTACTTC. This sequence encodes CASSFGLPSYEQYF. V is TRBV6-5 and J is TRBJ2-7; perhaps TRBD2 as D (5 bases). CDR3 length: 14 amino acids. Per the germline V gene, CDR1 is MNHEY and CDR2 is SVGAGI. The V gene lost 4 bases and the J gene lost 0 bases, with 10 bases spanning the gap.

This clonotype was picked up a small number of times. The rearrangement joins TRBV6-2 or TRBV6-3 to TRBJ2-7, with D unclear. The CDR3 is made up of 13 amino acids. The germline V gene has CDR1 MNHEY and CDR2 SVGEGT. V lost 8 bases to trimming and J lost 0 bases, with 11 bases between them. The CDR3 region is CASRAAISYEQYF. The CDR3 DNA follows: TGTGCCAGCCGGGCGGCTATCTCCTACGAGCAGTACTTC.

This clonotype was observed a few times. The chain has TRBV12-3 or TRBV12-4 and TRBJ2-1; TRBD1 is a possible D gene (6 bases). This CDR3 comprises 13 residues. V lost 6 bases and J 14 bases, leaving 20 bases between the germline ends. CDR3 amino acids: CASSLRVRGLKFF. The DNA for the CDR3 is TGTGCCAGCAGCCTCAGGGTGAGGGGGTTAAAGTTCTTC.

This clonotype was counted a few times. The chain employs TRBV7-2 and TRBJ2-7; D is undetermined. The CDR3 contains 13 residues. The germline gives CDR1 SGHTA, CDR2 FQGNSA. V was shortened by 0 bases and J by 3 bases, with 6 bases between the two germline ends. CDR3 amino acids: CASSLASYYEQYF. For the CDR3, the DNA is TGTGCCAGCAGCTTAGCCTCCTACTACGAGCAGTACTTC.

This clonotype was counted between two and nine times. The chain has TRBV2 and TRBJ1-5, with D unclear. Germline CDR1 reads SNHLY; CDR2 reads FYNNEI. CDR3 size: 13 residues. Trimming took off 6 bases at V and 0 bases at J, with 6 bases between the two ends. Here the CDR3 reads CASRADSNQPQHF. The CDR3 nucleotides read TGTGCCAGCAGGGCGGATAGCAATCAGCCCCAGCATTTT.

As regards this clonotype: The junction differs from germline at one of its ends, possibly a read error. The V and J genes are TRBV6-2 or TRBV6-3 and TRBJ1-1, with TRBD1 as a possible D gene (5 bases). The CDR3 runs 13 residues. Looked up from germline, CDR1 is MNHEY and CDR2 is SVGEGT. The CDR3 DNA follows: TGTGCCAGCAGTGCTAACAGGAACGCTGAAGCTTTCTTT. It yields the protein CASSANRNAEAFF.

CDR3 residues: CASSVGFGTSGRIYEQYF. The CDR3 nucleotides read TGTGCCAGCAGCGTAGGGTTCGGGACTAGCGGGAGAATATACGAGCAGTACTTC. The rearrangement joins TRBV9 to TRBJ2-7; 14 bases are a match to TRBD2. Germline CDR1 SGDLS, CDR2 YYNGEE. Losses at the gene ends were 0 bases for V and 4 bases for J; bases not matched to a gene: 9. The CDR3 is 18 amino acids.

The genes are TRBV7-2 and TRBJ1-4; tentatively, D is TRBD1 (6 bases). Deletions cut 5 bases from V and 7 bases from J, with 17 bases between. Per the germline V gene, CDR1 is SGHTA and CDR2 is FQGNSA. The CDR3 is 15 residues long. The chain's CDR3 is CASSPNRVLVEKLFF. For the CDR3, the DNA is TGTGCCAGCAGCCCGAACAGGGTCCTCGTTGAAAAACTGTTTTTT.

The V gene is TRBV7-2, the J gene TRBJ2-7; TRBD2 aligns across 8 bases. V lost 2 bases to trimming and J lost 6 bases; unmatched junction nucleotides: 15. The CDR3 loop spans 17 amino acids. The germline gives CDR1 SGHTA, CDR2 FQGNSA. CDR3 bases: TGTGCCAGCAGCTTAATGAGTAGCGGGATGAGTTTTAGCGAGCAGTACTTC. It encodes CASSLMSSGMSFSEQYF.

This clonotype turned up a few times. CDR3 sequence (DNA): TGCGCCAGCAGCCAAGAGGGACAGGGCGAAGATACGCAGTATTTT. It encodes CASSQEGQGEDTQYF. The chain has TRBV4-3 and TRBJ2-3, with TRBD1 matching 9 bases. The germline V gene encodes CDR1 LGHNA and CDR2 YSLEER. CDR3 length: 15 amino acids. V dropped 0 bases and J dropped 5; count of bases not matched to a gene: 3.

The J gene is TRBJ2-2, the V gene TRBV10-3, with TRBD1 matching 8 bases. The ends lost 7 bases at V and 5 bases at J; junction bases unmatched: 12. The CDR3 sequence is 16 residues long. The germline V gene has CDR1 ENHRY and CDR2 SYGVKD. The CDR3: CAINSGQGQKTGELFF. The CDR3 DNA is TGTGCCATCAACTCCGGACAGGGCCAAAAAACCGGGGAGCTGTTTTTT.

This clonotype was seen once. V is TRBV5-1 and J is TRBJ1-5; D perhaps matches TRBD1 (6 bases). The ends were cut back, 0 bases at V and 6 bases at J, with 13 bases in the middle. Germline lookup yields CDR1 SGHRS and CDR2 YFSETQ. The length of the CDR3 is 15 residues. The chain's CDR3 is CASSLAGDFSQPQHF. CDR3 DNA sequence: TGCGCCAGCAGCTTGGCAGGGGACTTCTCTCAGCCCCAGCATTTT.